Only a few counts were recorded for the clone carrying this T cell receptor beta chain. Its specificity is not known. Using RNA transcripts as the source, TCR beta CDR3 regions were amplified. The HTBI primer set drove a first-round RT-PCR of the TCR CDR3. TCRdb used MiXCR to reprocess the multiplex PCR reads, holding one entry per CDR3 protein. The sample has roughly 700,000 distinct CDR3 sequences, around 13% seen once. The record originates from a study of T cells in Graves' hyperthyroidism and ophthalmopathy. Study-wide background: Sampling of peripheral blood happened at initial diagnosis, prior to any treatment. General study findings and limits: A model of 13 V-J pairs discriminated ophthalmopathy from stable hyperthyroidism. Within blood appeared most thyroid clonotypes that had expanded above 0.001.

The diagnostic basis comprised clinical symptoms, serum thyroxine and TRAb, thyroid ultrasound and orbital computed tomography. The source material was blood. This clonotype was sampled from a woman aged 18-29 years with Graves' hyperthyroidism.

DNA of the CDR3: TGTGCCAGCAGTCAAACAGGGGGCCCTGGAAACACCATATATTTT. It translates to CASSQTGGPGNTIYF. This chain joins TRBV27 and TRBJ1-3; 9 nucleotides line up with TRBD1. Looked up from germline, CDR1 is MNHEY and CDR2 is SMNVEV (reference sequence). There are 15 residues in the CDR3. With V trimmed by 5 bases and J by 2 bases, 4 bases remained unmatched.